A few counts support the clone carrying this T cell receptor beta chain. Its antigen is as yet unknown. Prepared libraries of TCR beta cDNA carried unique molecular identifiers. TCRdb re-called the PCR reads through MiXCR, storing one row per CDR3 protein. This sample yields fewer than 850,000 distinct CDR3 sequences, of which roughly 27% are seen a single time; 0.56% belongs to the top ten. Germline CDR1 reads SGHRS; CDR2 reads YFSETQ. The V and J ends lost 0 bases and 5 bases respectively, with 9 bases between them. The CDR3 totals 13 residues. This record belongs to a study of post-analysis software for immune sequencing data. Study information: Some patients lacked subtype; others had relapsing-remitting, secondary progressive or progressive-relapsing disease. Study-wide points: Patients with multiple sclerosis recorded significantly lower normalized Chao1 diversity than controls, the study found. TRBV5-6, TRBV5-1 and TRBV20-1 belonged to a set of roughly 5 TRBV segments that were more frequent in patients than controls.

V usage is TRBV5-1 and J usage is TRBJ2-7; no reliable D call. The TCR sequence derives from a girl aged 5-17 years with multiple sclerosis. The sequenced sample consisted of blood. In DNA, the CDR3 is TGCGCCAGCAGCTTGGGAGTAACCCACGAGCAGTACTTC. Translating it yields CASSLGVTHEQYF.